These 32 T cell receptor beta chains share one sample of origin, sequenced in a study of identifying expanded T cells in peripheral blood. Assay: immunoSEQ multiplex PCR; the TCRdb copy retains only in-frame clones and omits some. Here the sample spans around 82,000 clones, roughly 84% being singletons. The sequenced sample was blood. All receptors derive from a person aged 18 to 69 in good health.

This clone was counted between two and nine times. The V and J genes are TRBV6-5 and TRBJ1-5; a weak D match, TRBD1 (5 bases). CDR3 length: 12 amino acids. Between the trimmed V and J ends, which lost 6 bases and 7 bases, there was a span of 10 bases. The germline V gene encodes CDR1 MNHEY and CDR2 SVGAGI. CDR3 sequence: CASSPGGQPQHF. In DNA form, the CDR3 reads TGTGCCAGCAGCCCCGGGGGGCAGCCCCAGCATTTT.

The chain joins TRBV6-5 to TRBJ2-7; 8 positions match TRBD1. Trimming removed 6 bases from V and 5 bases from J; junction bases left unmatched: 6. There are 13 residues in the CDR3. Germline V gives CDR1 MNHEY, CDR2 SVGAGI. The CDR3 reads CASRLTGANEQYF. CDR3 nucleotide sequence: TGTGCCAGCAGACTGACAGGGGCAAACGAGCAGTACTTC.

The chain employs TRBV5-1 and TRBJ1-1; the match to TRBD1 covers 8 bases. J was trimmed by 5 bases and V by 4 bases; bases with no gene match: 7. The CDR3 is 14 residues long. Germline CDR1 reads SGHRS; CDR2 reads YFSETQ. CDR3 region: CASSLRTGRTEAFF. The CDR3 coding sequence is TGCGCCAGCAGCCTCAGGACAGGGCGGACTGAAGCTTTCTTT. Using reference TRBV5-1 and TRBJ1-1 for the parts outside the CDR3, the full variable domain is KAGVTQTPRYLIKTRGQQVTLSCSPISGHRSVSWYQQTPGQGLQFLFEYFSETQRNKGNFPGRFSGRQFSNSRSEMNVSTLELGDSALYLCASSLRTGRTEAFFGQGTRLTVV.

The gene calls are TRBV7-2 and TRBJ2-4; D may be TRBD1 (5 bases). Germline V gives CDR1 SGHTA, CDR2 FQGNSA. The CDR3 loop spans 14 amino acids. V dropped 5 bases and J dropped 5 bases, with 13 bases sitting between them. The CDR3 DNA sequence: TGTGCCAGCAGCCCAGGGCAGAGTCAAAACATTCAGTACTTC. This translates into CASSPGQSQNIQYF.

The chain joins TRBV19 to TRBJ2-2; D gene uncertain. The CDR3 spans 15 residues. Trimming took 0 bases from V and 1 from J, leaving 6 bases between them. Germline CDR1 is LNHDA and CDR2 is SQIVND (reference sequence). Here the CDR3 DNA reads TGTGCCAGTAGTATAGAGGCGCAGAACACCGGGGAGCTGTTTTTT. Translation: CASSIEAQNTGELFF.

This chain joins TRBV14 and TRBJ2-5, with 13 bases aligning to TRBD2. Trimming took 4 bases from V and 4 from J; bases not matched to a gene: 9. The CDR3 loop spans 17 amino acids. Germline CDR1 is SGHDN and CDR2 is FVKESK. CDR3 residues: CASSPLIGLAGAETQYF. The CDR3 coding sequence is TGTGCCAGCAGCCCGTTGATTGGACTAGCGGGAGCAGAGACCCAGTACTTC.

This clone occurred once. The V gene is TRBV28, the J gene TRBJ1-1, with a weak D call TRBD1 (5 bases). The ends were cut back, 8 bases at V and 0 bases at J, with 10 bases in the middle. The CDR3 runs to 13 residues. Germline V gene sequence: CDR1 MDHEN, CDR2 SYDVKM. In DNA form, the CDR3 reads TGTGCCAGCGGCTTACAGGTGAACACTGAAGCTTTCTTT. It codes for CASGLQVNTEAFF. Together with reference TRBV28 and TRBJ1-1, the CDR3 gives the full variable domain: DVKVTQSSRYLVKRTGEKVFLECVQDMDHENMFWYRQDPGLGLRLIYFSYDVKMKEKGDIPEGYSVSREKKERFSLILESASTNQTSMYLCASGLQVNTEAFFGQGTRLTVV.

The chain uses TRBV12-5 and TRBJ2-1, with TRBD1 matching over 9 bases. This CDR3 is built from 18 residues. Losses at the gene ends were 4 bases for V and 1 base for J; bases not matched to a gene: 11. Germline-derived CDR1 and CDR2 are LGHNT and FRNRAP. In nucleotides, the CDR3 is TGTGCTAGTGGTTCCGCCCCGGGACAGGGACCTTCCTACAATGAGCAGTTCTTC. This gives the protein CASGSAPGQGPSYNEQFF.

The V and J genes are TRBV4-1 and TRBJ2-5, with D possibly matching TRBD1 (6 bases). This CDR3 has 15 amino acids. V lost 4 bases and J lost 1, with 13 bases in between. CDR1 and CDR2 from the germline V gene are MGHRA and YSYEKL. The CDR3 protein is CASSRTDTLQETQYF. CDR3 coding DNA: TGCGCCAGCAGCCGGACAGATACCCTCCAAGAGACCCAGTACTTC.

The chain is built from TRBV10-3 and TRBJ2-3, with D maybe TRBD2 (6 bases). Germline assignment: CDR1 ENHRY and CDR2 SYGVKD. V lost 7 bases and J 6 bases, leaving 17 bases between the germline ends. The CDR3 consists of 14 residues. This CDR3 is CAITESPGGDTQYF. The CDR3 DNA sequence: TGTGCCATCACCGAATCGCCCGGAGGGGATACGCAGTATTTT.

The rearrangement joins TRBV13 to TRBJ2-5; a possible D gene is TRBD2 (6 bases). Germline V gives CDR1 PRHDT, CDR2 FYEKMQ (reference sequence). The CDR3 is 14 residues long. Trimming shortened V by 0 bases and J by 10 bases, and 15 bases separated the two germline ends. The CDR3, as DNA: TGTGCCAGCAGCTTAGGCCTGTTGGGGCGGGACCAGTACTTC. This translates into CASSLGLLGRDQYF.

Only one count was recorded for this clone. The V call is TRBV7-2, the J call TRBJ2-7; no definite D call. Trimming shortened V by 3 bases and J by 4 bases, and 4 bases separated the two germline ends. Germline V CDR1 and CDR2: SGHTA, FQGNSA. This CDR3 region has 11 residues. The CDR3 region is CASSFLYEQYF. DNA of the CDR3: TGTGCCAGCAGCTTCCTTTACGAGCAGTACTTC.

CDR3 sequence (DNA): TGTGCCAGCAGCTTAGGGGCGACAGGGCCCAGATCCTACAATGAGCAGTTCTTC. It translates to CASSLGATGPRSYNEQFF. The rearrangement links TRBV7-8 to TRBJ2-1, with 7 bases matching TRBD1. CDR1 and CDR2 (germline): SGHVS, FQNEAQ. V shed 1 base, J shed 1 base, and the junction held 10 bases outside the gene matches. The CDR3 extends over 18 amino acids.

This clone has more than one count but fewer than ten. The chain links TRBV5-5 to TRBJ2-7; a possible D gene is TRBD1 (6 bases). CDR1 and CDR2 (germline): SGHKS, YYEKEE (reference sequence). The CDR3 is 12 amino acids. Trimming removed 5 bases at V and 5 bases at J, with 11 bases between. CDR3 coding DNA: TGTGCCAGCAGTTTGACAGGAGACGAGCAGTACTTC. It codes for CASSLTGDEQYF.

This chain's CDR3 is CASSLLGATDTQYF. The CDR3 DNA reads as TGCGCCAGCAGCTTGTTGGGGGCTACAGATACGCAGTATTTT. The chain is built from TRBV5-1 and TRBJ2-3, with D tentatively TRBD1 (6 bases). Germline V CDR1 and CDR2: SGHRS, YFSETQ. This CDR3 has 14 amino acids. Trimming took 1 base from V and 3 from J, leaving 9 bases between them.

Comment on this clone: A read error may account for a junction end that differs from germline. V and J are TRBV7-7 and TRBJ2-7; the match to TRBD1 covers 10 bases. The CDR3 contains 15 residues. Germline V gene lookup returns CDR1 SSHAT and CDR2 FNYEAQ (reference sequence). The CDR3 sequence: CASSLGRGTGAEQYF. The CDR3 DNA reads TGTGCTAGCAGCTTAGGCCGCGGGACAGGGGCCGAGCAGTACTTC.

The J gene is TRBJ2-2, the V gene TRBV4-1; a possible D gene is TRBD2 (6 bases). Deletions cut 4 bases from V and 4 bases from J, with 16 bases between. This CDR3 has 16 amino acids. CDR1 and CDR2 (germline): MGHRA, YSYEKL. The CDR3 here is CASSPPGGHLTGELFF. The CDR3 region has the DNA TGCGCCAGCAGCCCGCCCGGAGGGCACCTCACCGGGGAGCTGTTTTTT.

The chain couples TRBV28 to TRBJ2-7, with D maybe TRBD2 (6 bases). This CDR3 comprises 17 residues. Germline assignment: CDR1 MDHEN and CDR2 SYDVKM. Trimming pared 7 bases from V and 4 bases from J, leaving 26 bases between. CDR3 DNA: TGTGCCAGCACCCAACCCCAGGGCACGGGAGTCATTTACGAGCAGTACTTC. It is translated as CASTQPQGTGVIYEQYF.

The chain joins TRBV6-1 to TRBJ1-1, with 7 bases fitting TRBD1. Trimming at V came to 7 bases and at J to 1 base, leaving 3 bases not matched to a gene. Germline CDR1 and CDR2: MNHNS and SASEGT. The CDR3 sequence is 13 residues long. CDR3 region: CASKRDRNTEAFF. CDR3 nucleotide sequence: TGTGCCAGCAAGAGGGACAGGAACACTGAAGCTTTCTTT.

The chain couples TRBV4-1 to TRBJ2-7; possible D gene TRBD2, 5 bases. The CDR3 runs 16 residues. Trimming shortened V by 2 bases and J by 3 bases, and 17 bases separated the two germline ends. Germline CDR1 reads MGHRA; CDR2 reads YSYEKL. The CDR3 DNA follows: TGCGCCAGCAGCCAACTATTCCAGACGACTATCTACGAGCAGTACTTC. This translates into CASSQLFQTTIYEQYF.

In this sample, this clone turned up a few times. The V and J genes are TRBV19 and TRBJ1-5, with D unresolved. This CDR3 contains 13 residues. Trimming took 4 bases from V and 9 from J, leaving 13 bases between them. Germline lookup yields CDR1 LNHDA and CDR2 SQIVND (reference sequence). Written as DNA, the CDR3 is TGTGCCAGTAGTAAAGGACCGCGATTGCCCCAGCATTTT. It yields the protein CASSKGPRLPQHF.

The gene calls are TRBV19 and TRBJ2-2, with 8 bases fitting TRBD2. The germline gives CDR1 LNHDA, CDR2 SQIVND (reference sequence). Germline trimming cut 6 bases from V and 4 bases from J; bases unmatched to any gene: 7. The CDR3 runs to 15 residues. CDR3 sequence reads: CASRPGLGATGELFF. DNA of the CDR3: TGTGCCAGTAGACCGGGACTAGGGGCCACCGGGGAGCTGTTTTTT.

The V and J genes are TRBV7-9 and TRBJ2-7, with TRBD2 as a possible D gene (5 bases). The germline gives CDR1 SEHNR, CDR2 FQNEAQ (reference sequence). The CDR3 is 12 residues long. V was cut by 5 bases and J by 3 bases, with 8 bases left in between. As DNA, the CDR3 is TGTGCCAGCAGCCCGGGGTTCTACGAGCAGTACTTC. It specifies CASSPGFYEQYF.

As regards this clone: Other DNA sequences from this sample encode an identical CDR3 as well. Here the CDR3 reads CASSLAASSYNEQFF. The CDR3 nucleotides read TGTGCCAGCAGCTTAGCCGCAAGCTCCTACAATGAGCAGTTCTTC. The genes are TRBV7-3 and TRBJ2-1, with D unclear. The CDR3 consists of 15 residues. Germline lookup yields CDR1 SGHTA and CDR2 FQGTGA. V was clipped by 2 bases and J by 0 bases, with 8 bases between them.

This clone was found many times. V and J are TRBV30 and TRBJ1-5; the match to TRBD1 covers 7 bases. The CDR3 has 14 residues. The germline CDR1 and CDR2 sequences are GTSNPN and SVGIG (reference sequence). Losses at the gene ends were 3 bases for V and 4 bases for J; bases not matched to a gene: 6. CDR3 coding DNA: TGTGCCTGGAGGGGGGGACAGCCGAATCAGCCCCAGCATTTT. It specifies CAWRGGQPNQPQHF.

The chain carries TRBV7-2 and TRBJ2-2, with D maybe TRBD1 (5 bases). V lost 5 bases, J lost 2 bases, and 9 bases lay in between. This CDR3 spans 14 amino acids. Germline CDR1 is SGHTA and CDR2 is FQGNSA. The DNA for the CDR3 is TGTGCCAGCAGCCGACAGAGCAACACCGGGGAGCTGTTTTTT. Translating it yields CASSRQSNTGELFF.

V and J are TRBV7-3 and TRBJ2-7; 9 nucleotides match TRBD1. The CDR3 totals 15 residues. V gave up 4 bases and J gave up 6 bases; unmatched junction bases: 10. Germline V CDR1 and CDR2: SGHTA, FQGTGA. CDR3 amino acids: CASSSNPGQGSEQYF. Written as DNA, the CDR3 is TGTGCCAGCAGCTCAAACCCGGGACAGGGTTCCGAGCAGTACTTC.

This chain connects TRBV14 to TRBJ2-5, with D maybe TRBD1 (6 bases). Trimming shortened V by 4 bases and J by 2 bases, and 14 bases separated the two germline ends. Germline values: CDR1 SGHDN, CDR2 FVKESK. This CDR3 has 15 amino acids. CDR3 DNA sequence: TGTGCCAGCAGCCCCGACAGGACTGCTCAAGAGACCCAGTACTTC. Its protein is CASSPDRTAQETQYF.

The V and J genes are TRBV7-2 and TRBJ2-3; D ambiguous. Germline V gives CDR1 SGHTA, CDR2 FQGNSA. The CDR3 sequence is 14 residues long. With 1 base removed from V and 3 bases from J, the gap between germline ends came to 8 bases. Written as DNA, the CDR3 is TGTGCCAGCAGCTTAGTTATGCCTACAGATACGCAGTATTTT. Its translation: CASSLVMPTDTQYF.

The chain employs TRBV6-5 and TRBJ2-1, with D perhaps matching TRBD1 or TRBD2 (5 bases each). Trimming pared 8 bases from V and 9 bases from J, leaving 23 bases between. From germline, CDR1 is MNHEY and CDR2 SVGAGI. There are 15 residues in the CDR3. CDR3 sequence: CASGSGRTHTFEQFF. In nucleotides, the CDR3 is TGTGCCAGCGGATCGGGACGGACACACACATTTGAGCAGTTCTTC.

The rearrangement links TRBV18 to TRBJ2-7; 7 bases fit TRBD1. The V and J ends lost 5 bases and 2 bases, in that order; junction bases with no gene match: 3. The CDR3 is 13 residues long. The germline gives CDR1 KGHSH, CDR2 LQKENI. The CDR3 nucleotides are TGTGCCAGCTCAGACAGGGTTACCTACGAGCAGTACTTC. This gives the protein CASSDRVTYEQYF.

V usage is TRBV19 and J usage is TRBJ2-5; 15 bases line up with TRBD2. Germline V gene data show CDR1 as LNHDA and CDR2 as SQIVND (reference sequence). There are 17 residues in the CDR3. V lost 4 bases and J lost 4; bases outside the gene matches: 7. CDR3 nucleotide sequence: TGTGCCAGTAGTAGGACTAGCGGGAGGGCTCAGGGAGAGACCCAGTACTTC. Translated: CASSRTSGRAQGETQYF.